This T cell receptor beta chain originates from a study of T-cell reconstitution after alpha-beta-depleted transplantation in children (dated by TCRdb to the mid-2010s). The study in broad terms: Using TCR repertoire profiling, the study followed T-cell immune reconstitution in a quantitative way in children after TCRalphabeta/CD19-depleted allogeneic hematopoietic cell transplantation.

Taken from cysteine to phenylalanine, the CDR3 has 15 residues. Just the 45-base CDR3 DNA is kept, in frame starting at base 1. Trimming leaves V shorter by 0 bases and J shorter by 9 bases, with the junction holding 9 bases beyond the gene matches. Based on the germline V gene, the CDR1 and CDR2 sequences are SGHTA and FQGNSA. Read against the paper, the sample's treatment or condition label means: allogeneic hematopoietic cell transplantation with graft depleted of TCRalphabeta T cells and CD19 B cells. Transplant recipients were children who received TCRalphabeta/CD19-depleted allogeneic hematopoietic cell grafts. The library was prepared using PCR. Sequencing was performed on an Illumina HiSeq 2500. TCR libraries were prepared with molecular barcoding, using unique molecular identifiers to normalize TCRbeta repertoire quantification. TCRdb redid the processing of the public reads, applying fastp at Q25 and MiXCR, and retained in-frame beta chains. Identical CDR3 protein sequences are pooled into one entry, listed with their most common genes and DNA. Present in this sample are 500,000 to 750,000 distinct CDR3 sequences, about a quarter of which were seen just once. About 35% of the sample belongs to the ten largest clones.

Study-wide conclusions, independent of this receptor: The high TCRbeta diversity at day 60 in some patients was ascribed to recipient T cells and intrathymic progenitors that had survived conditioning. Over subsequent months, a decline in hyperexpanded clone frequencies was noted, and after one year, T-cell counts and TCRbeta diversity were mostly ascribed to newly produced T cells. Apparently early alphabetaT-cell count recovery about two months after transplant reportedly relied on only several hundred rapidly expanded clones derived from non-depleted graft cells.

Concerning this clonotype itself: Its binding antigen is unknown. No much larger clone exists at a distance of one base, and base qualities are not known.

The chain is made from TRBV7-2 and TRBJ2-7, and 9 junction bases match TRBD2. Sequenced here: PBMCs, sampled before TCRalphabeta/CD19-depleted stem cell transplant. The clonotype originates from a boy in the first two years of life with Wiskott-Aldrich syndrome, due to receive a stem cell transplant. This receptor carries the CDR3 CASSLAGSSGIGQYF. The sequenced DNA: TGTGCCAGCAGCTTAGCAGGGTCTAGCGGGATCGGGCAGTACTTC.